This T cell receptor beta chain is from a study of shared clonotypes between healthy human individuals (dated by TCRdb to about 2020). For the wider study: The cohort included three men and two women between 18 and 49 years of age. Per donor, three plates each were used for CD4 naive and CD4 memory, two for CD8 naive, and one for CD8 memory. Blood TCR repertoires of five healthy adults were deeply sequenced to estimate repertoire size and the extent of clonotype sharing between individuals. Libraries were prepared and TCR repertoires were sequenced by different laboratories using diverse techniques, in order to increase sequencing depth and limit assay-specific biases. Between about 0.85 and 9.5 billion PBMCs per donor were obtained by leukapheresis. Paper-wide results and their limitations: About 5% of naive CD4, roughly 3.6% of naive CD8, roughly 2.4% of memory CD4, and around 0.42% of memory CD8 clonotypes were shared across several donors. Sampling was limited to blood, and TCR repertoires in tissue likely differ from TCR repertoires in blood. Rarefaction of sorted-subset datasets indicated incomplete sequencing despite the large sequencing depth. Because the study included a small number of donors, the genetic and exposure-history diversity represented was limited. Clonotypes shared by all four sorted-subset donors showed higher generation probabilities than non-shared clonotypes. Pairwise subsampling indicated that sequencing depth was expected to affect the degree of clonotype sharing among donors. Naive subsets generally had larger estimated clonotype richness than memory subsets did.

Comment on this clone: There is no known antigen for this receptor. The input lacks base qualities; no much larger clone sits a single base away.

CD8 naive samples were CD45RO-negative cells positively selected for CCR7, giving a CD45RA+CCR7+ population that excluded TemRA cells. The donors were healthy, HIV-negative adults with no recently reported acute infections or vaccinations. Every donor was a Caucasian adult living in Nashville, Tennessee, USA. Blood was collected by leukapheresis, and PBMCs were isolated by Ficoll-Histopaque density gradient centrifugation and then cryopreserved in liquid nitrogen vapor phase. Analytical flow cytometry was used to check the purity and quantity of each magnetically sorted T cell population. Each sorted fraction had its genomic DNA isolated and then quantified by UV absorbance on a Nanodrop 2000c. TCR CDR3 regions were amplified from genomic DNA by multiplex PCR using the deep immunoSEQ assay. Genomic DNA extracted from each cell subset was distributed evenly over all wells of several immunoSEQ 96-well plates, and each plate served as one replicate. Each replicate PCR for sorted subsets received 150 to 250 ng genomic DNA, equal to roughly 30,000 T cell genomes. The purified libraries were quantified using a Qubit 3.0 fluorometer, sized with a Bioanalyzer 2100, and then quantified again using the KAPA Library Quantification kit. A separate single-read 150-cycle Illumina NextSeq 550 flow cell was used to sequence each immunoSEQ 96-well plate. In the authors' own workflow: The immunoSEQ output contained only junctional sequences without quality scores, so filtering could not match that applied to full-length reads. To assign V/J genes and CDR3, sequences were annotated against IMGT germline references using PyIR, a Python wrapper for IgBLAST v1.9. Reads were removed for weak V/J assignments (E-value above 1e-6), missing CDR3, stop codons, out-of-frame junctions, or ambiguous translated residues. V3J clonotypes were defined as sequences sharing an identical inferred V gene, J gene, and CDR3 amino acid sequence. Percentage overlap between repertoires was calculated by dividing the number of shared unique clonotypes by the size of the smaller repertoire. RTK rarefaction, the Chao1 estimator, and Recon v2.1 estimates of unobserved clonotypes were used to assess repertoire richness. For all TCRbeta clonotypes obtained by the gDNA method from a few donors, generation probabilities were computed with OLGA. TCRdb took over this immuneACCESS table, retaining in-frame rearrangements with V and J assigned. Such tables are incomplete; in checked studies, under half of the missing clones stem from an unresolved V gene, and the remainder is unexplained. V, J and clone size were drawn from that table, and D and trimming were deduced from the DNA. The sample table lists 2 million to 2.5 million clones, approximately 94% of them with a count of one. 1.7% of the sample is held by the ten biggest clonotypes.

The junction carries 15 bases between V and J, which are trimmed by 0 bases and 4 bases respectively. Reading from cysteine to phenylalanine, the CDR3 counts 16 amino acids. The CDR3 DNA has 48 bases and is translated from base 1. Reading the germline V gene gives CDR1 SGHAT and CDR2 FQNNGV. This sequence was found in a young man in good health. Some clones in this sample may be carry-over from other donors' samples. Sample: naive CD8+ T cells from PBMCs. What the cell subset or site label conveys for this sample: CD45RA+CCR7+. The sequence joins TRBV11-2 to TRBJ1-1; perhaps TRBD1 is the D gene, with 6 bases matching. CDR3 region: CASSLDRAGVGTEAFF. The bases read TGTGCCAGCAGCTTAGATCGGGCAGGGGTGGGCACTGAAGCTTTCTTT.